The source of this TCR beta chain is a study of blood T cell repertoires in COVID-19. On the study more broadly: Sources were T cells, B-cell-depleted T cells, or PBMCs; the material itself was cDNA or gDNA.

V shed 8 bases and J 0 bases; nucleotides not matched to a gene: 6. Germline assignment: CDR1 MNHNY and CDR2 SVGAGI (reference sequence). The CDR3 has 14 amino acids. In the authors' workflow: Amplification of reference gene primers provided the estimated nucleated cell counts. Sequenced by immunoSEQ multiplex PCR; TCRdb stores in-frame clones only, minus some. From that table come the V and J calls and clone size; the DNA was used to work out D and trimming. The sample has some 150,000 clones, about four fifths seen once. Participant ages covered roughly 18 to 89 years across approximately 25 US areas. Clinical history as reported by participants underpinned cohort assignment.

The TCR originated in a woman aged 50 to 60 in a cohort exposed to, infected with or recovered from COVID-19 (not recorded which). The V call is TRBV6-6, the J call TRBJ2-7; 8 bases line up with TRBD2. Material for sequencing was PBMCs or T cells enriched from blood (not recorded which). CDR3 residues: CASLRGGDSYEQYF. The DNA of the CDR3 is TGTGCCAGCCTCCGGGGGGGAGACTCCTACGAGCAGTACTTC.